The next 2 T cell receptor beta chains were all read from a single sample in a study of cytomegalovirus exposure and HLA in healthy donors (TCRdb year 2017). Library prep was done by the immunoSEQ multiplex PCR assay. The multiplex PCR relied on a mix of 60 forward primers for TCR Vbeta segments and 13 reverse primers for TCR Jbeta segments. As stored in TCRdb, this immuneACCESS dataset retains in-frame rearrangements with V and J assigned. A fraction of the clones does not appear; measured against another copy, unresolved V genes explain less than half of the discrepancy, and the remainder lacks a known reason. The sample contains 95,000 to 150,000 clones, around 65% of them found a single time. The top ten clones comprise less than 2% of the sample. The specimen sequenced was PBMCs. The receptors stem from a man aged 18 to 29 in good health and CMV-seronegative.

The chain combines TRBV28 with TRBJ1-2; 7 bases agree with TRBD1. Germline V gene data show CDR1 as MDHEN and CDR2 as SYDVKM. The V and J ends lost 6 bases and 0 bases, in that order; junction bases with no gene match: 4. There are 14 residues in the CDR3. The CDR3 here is CASSRDSTNYGYTF. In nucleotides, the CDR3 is TGTGCCAGCAGCCGGGACAGTACTAACTATGGCTACACCTTC.

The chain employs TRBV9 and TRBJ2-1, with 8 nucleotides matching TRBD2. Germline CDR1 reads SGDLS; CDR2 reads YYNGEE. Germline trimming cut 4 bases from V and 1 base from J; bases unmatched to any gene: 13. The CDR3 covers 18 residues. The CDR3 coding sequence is TGTGCCAGCAGCCCTCCCTCCTCAGCGGGAGCATCCTACAATGAGCAGTTCTTC. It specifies CASSPPSSAGASYNEQFF.